This TCR beta chain originates from a study of CD8+ T cells in alopecia areata. Study background: Treated patients were given 5 to 10 mg oral tofacitinib twice daily. Study-wide results and caveats: One nonresponder leaves baseline CD8+ expansion's link to response uncertain. Scalp lesions, especially in alopecia totalis/universalis, had higher clonality than normal scalp. Many of the expanded lesional clones endured in scalp and blood while on tofacitinib.

The CDR3 covers 12 residues. From germline, CDR1 is GTSNPN and CDR2 SVGIG (reference sequence). Trimming stripped 4 bases from V and 7 bases from J, with 12 bases between. Documented treatment: oral pan-JAK inhibitor, 5-10 mg twice daily. RNA extraction and reverse transcription yielded cDNA as sequencing template. The data were produced by immunoSEQ multiplex PCR, yet TCRdb's version contains in-frame clones alone and is incomplete. The table records under 250,000 clones, more than 45% of them present only once. As concerns this clone: Its antigen is currently unknown.

This receptor was obtained from a human donor with alopecia areata. The genes are TRBV30 and TRBJ2-3; D unclear. Sequences were derived from CD4+ T cells sorted from blood, sampled at week 4, from a patient treated with tofacitinib. The CDR3 DNA reads as TGTGCCTGGACTACCTCGGCCAATACGCAGTATTTT. This sequence encodes CAWTTSANTQYF.